These T cell receptor beta chains were read from a single sample in a study of blood T cell repertoires in COVID-19. Some clones are missing from TCRdb's copy, which holds only in-frame ones; the method was immunoSEQ multiplex PCR. The sample holds about 300,000 clones, about 87% seen once. Material: peripheral blood. All receptors derive from a man between 65 and 85 years old with acute or convalescent COVID-19. Both conserved end residues are part of each CDR3. Fields, in order: J gene, D gene, V gene, clone size, CDR3 protein, CDR3 DNA. D genes are given only for firm matches. Only some rows state a clone size, as once, few, many or a class for expanded clones.

j_gene: TRBJ1-2
d_gene: TRBD1
v_gene: TRBV28
abundance: NA
CDR3aa: CASSLGGTGAIDGYTF
CDR3nt: TGTGCCAGCAGTTTGGGAGGGACAGGGGCCATCGATGGCTACACCTTC

j_gene: TRBJ2-7
d_gene: NA
v_gene: TRBV6-4
abundance: once
CDR3aa: CASSDSSSIGPRAYEQYF
CDR3nt: TGTGCCAGCAGTGACTCGAGCTCCATCGGTCCTCGCGCCTACGAGCAGTACTTC

j_gene: TRBJ2-5
d_gene: TRBD1
v_gene: TRBV5-4
abundance: NA
CDR3aa: CASSSGGQGPETQYF
CDR3nt: TGTGCCAGCAGCTCTGGCGGACAGGGACCCGAGACCCAGTACTTC

j_gene: TRBJ2-3
d_gene: NA
v_gene: TRBV6-1
abundance: NA
CDR3aa: CASSLDYYTDTQYF
CDR3nt: TGTGCCAGCAGCCTGGACTATTACACAGATACGCAGTATTTT

j_gene: TRBJ1-2
d_gene: TRBD1
v_gene: TRBV5-1
abundance: NA
CDR3aa: CASSLGDREVRTF
CDR3nt: TGCGCCAGCAGCTTGGGGGACAGGGAAGTGAGGACCTTC

j_gene: TRBJ2-1
d_gene: NA
v_gene: TRBV7-5
abundance: NA
CDR3aa: CARRGSRQGRSDSPLHNEQFF
CDR3nt: TGTGCCAGAAGGGGGTCACGACAGGGTCGGTCGGACTCACCCCTCCACAATGAGCAGTTCTTC

j_gene: TRBJ2-2
d_gene: NA
v_gene: TRBV5-5
abundance: NA
CDR3aa: CASSWNSGTNTGELFF
CDR3nt: TGTGCCAGCAGCTGGAATAGCGGTACGAACACCGGGGAGCTGTTTTTT

j_gene: TRBJ2-1
d_gene: TRBD2
v_gene: TRBV24-1
abundance: few
CDR3aa: CATSDLQAGRDEQFF
CDR3nt: TGTGCCACCAGTGATTTGCAAGCGGGGAGGGATGAGCAGTTCTTC

j_gene: TRBJ1-6
d_gene: NA
v_gene: TRBV9
abundance: once
CDR3aa: CASSVAGKWNLSPLHF
CDR3nt: TGTGCCAGCAGCGTCGCGGGAAAGTGGAACCTTTCACCCCTCCACTTT

j_gene: TRBJ2-7
d_gene: NA
v_gene: TRBV11-2
abundance: once
CDR3aa: CASSLDGEQYF
CDR3nt: TGTGCCAGCAGCTTAGACGGGGAGCAGTACTTC

j_gene: TRBJ2-5
d_gene: TRBD2
v_gene: TRBV19
abundance: NA
CDR3aa: CASSGTSGGVQETQYF
CDR3nt: TGTGCCAGTAGCGGGACTAGCGGAGGGGTCCAAGAGACCCAGTACTTC

j_gene: TRBJ1-5
d_gene: NA
v_gene: TRBV6-6
abundance: NA
CDR3aa: CASSVGGDSNQPQHF
CDR3nt: TGTGCCAGCAGTGTAGGGGGGGATAGCAATCAGCCCCAGCATTTT

j_gene: TRBJ1-2
d_gene: TRBD1
v_gene: TRBV4-3
abundance: once
CDR3aa: CASSPAWDSPGYGYTF
CDR3nt: TGCGCCAGCAGCCCCGCATGGGACAGCCCCGGCTATGGCTACACCTTC

j_gene: TRBJ2-3
d_gene: TRBD2
v_gene: TRBV3-1/TRBV3-2
abundance: NA
CDR3aa: CASSHSGTSGGAYTDTQYF
CDR3nt: TGTGCCAGCAGCCATTCAGGGACTAGCGGGGGGGCCTACACAGATACGCAGTATTTT

j_gene: TRBJ2-3
d_gene: TRBD2
v_gene: TRBV5-5
abundance: NA
CDR3aa: CASRHTSGGGDTQYF
CDR3nt: TGTGCCAGCAGACACACTAGCGGGGGCGGGGATACGCAGTATTTT

j_gene: TRBJ1-2
d_gene: TRBD1
v_gene: TRBV5-1
abundance: NA
CDR3aa: CASSLLGQDLSGYTF
CDR3nt: TGCGCCAGCAGCTTGTTGGGACAGGATTTGAGTGGCTACACCTTC

j_gene: TRBJ2-3
d_gene: TRBD1
v_gene: TRBV5-1
abundance: NA
CDR3aa: CASSLGQGADTQYF
CDR3nt: TGCGCCAGCAGCCTGGGACAGGGAGCAGATACGCAGTATTTT

j_gene: TRBJ2-1
d_gene: TRBD2
v_gene: TRBV5-1
abundance: once
CDR3aa: CASSSPSGVGEQFF
CDR3nt: TGCGCCAGCAGCTCACCTAGCGGGGTGGGTGAGCAGTTCTTC

j_gene: TRBJ2-4
d_gene: NA
v_gene: TRBV28
abundance: NA
CDR3aa: CASSSAVGALAKNIQYF
CDR3nt: TGTGCCAGCAGTTCAGCGGTGGGCGCCCTAGCCAAAAACATTCAGTACTTC

j_gene: TRBJ2-1
d_gene: NA
v_gene: TRBV5-1
abundance: NA
CDR3aa: CASSNRDTIYNEQFF
CDR3nt: TGCGCCAGCAGCAACCGGGACACCATCTACAATGAGCAGTTCTTC

j_gene: TRBJ2-7
d_gene: TRBD2
v_gene: TRBV5-1
abundance: NA
CDR3aa: CASSLEVAGSYEQYF
CDR3nt: TGCGCCAGCAGCTTGGAGGTAGCGGGGTCCTACGAGCAGTACTTC

j_gene: TRBJ1-3
d_gene: NA
v_gene: TRBV23-1
abundance: NA
CDR3aa: CASSQTDKISGNTIYF
CDR3nt: TGCGCCAGCAGTCAAACGGACAAGATCTCTGGAAACACCATATATTTT

j_gene: TRBJ1-1
d_gene: NA
v_gene: TRBV28
abundance: NA
CDR3aa: CASSLTGIAFF
CDR3nt: TGTGCCAGCAGTTTGACGGGGATAGCTTTCTTT

j_gene: TRBJ1-5
d_gene: NA
v_gene: TRBV30
abundance: few
CDR3aa: CAWSVGWGGNQPQHF
CDR3nt: TGTGCCTGGAGTGTCGGGTGGGGGGGCAATCAGCCCCAGCATTTT

j_gene: TRBJ2-3
d_gene: TRBD2
v_gene: TRBV7-2
abundance: NA
CDR3aa: CASSLFSGGAGDTQYF
CDR3nt: TGTGCCAGCAGCTTATTCAGCGGGGGGGCCGGAGATACGCAGTATTTT

j_gene: TRBJ1-6
d_gene: NA
v_gene: TRBV4-2
abundance: NA
CDR3aa: CASSQDREDSPLHF
CDR3nt: TGTGCCAGCAGCCAAGACAGGGAAGATTCACCCCTCCACTTT

j_gene: TRBJ1-4
d_gene: NA
v_gene: TRBV7-2
abundance: NA
CDR3aa: CASSRRQNEKLFF
CDR3nt: TGTGCCAGCTCCCGCAGGCAGAATGAAAAACTGTTTTTT

j_gene: TRBJ2-2
d_gene: TRBD1
v_gene: TRBV24-1
abundance: NA
CDR3aa: CATSDATGTGGVGGELFF
CDR3nt: TGTGCCACCAGTGACGCTACCGGGACAGGGGGAGTGGGCGGGGAGCTGTTTTTT

j_gene: TRBJ1-3
d_gene: NA
v_gene: TRBV7-8
abundance: NA
CDR3aa: CASSLAGGAGNTIYF
CDR3nt: TGTGCCAGCAGCTTAGCGGGGGGTGCTGGAAACACCATATATTTT

j_gene: TRBJ2-7
d_gene: TRBD1
v_gene: TRBV5-1
abundance: once
CDR3aa: CASSTAGGYEQYF
CDR3nt: TGCGCCAGCAGCACCGCAGGGGGCTACGAGCAGTACTTC

j_gene: TRBJ1-2
d_gene: TRBD1
v_gene: TRBV7-2
abundance: NA
CDR3aa: CASTLDRGYGYTF
CDR3nt: TGTGCCAGCACCCTGGACAGGGGGTACGGCTACACCTTC

j_gene: TRBJ2-7
d_gene: NA
v_gene: TRBV6-5
abundance: NA
CDR3aa: CASSRQSYEQYF
CDR3nt: TGTGCCAGCAGTCGACAATCCTACGAGCAGTACTTC

j_gene: TRBJ2-5
d_gene: NA
v_gene: TRBV7-2
abundance: NA
CDR3aa: CASSRRETQYF
CDR3nt: TGTGCCAGCAGCAGGAGGGAGACCCAGTACTTC

j_gene: TRBJ1-2
d_gene: NA
v_gene: TRBV12-3/TRBV12-4
abundance: NA
CDR3aa: CASRNNSYGYTF
CDR3nt: TGTGCCAGCAGGAATAACTCCTATGGCTACACCTTC

j_gene: TRBJ2-7
d_gene: NA
v_gene: TRBV28
abundance: NA
CDR3aa: CASRDTAIYEQYF
CDR3nt: TGTGCCAGCAGGGACACGGCAATCTACGAGCAGTACTTC

j_gene: TRBJ1-5
d_gene: NA
v_gene: TRBV29-1
abundance: few
CDR3aa: CSVGFSGGNSNQPQHF
CDR3nt: TGCAGCGTTGGATTTTCGGGAGGTAATAGCAATCAGCCCCAGCATTTT

j_gene: TRBJ2-7
d_gene: TRBD1
v_gene: TRBV7-2
abundance: few
CDR3aa: CASSSGQGAFYEQYF
CDR3nt: TGTGCCAGCAGCTCCGGACAGGGAGCTTTCTACGAGCAGTACTTC

j_gene: TRBJ1-2
d_gene: NA
v_gene: TRBV21-1
abundance: NA
CDR3aa: CASSKSPQGVTRGFYGYTF
CDR3nt: TGTGCCAGCAGCAAATCCCCACAGGGGGTGACTAGAGGATTCTATGGCTACACCTTC

j_gene: TRBJ2-7
d_gene: TRBD2
v_gene: TRBV5-4
abundance: once
CDR3aa: CASSSLTSGEGYEQYF
CDR3nt: TGTGCCAGCAGCTCCTTAACTAGCGGGGAGGGCTACGAGCAGTACTTC

j_gene: TRBJ2-7
d_gene: TRBD1
v_gene: TRBV28
abundance: NA
CDR3aa: CASSWDRGRHESSYEQYF
CDR3nt: TGTGCCAGCAGTTGGGACAGGGGCCGCCACGAGAGCTCCTACGAGCAGTACTTC

j_gene: TRBJ2-5
d_gene: NA
v_gene: TRBV5-6
abundance: NA
CDR3aa: CASTKLGETQYF
CDR3nt: TGTGCCAGCACCAAACTAGGGGAGACCCAGTACTTC

j_gene: TRBJ1-3
d_gene: NA
v_gene: TRBV7-9
abundance: few
CDR3aa: CASSLSTSGNTIYF
CDR3nt: TGTGCCAGCAGCTTATCTACGTCAGGAAACACCATATATTTT

j_gene: TRBJ2-2
d_gene: NA
v_gene: TRBV11-2
abundance: NA
CDR3aa: CASSLGFSRGGELFF
CDR3nt: TGTGCCAGCAGCTTAGGGTTCTCCAGGGGCGGGGAGCTGTTTTTT

j_gene: TRBJ1-4
d_gene: NA
v_gene: TRBV7-9
abundance: NA
CDR3aa: CASSAGPWEEKLFF
CDR3nt: TGTGCCAGCAGCGCGGGACCGTGGGAGGAAAAACTGTTTTTT

j_gene: TRBJ2-5
d_gene: TRBD1
v_gene: TRBV14
abundance: once
CDR3aa: CASSQDFRQGQETQYF
CDR3nt: TGTGCCAGCAGCCAAGACTTCCGACAGGGCCAAGAGACCCAGTACTTC

j_gene: TRBJ1-1
d_gene: NA
v_gene: TRBV27
abundance: NA
CDR3aa: CASSLRRGSTEAFF
CDR3nt: TGTGCCAGCAGTTTACGCCGGGGTTCCACTGAAGCTTTCTTT

j_gene: TRBJ2-1
d_gene: NA
v_gene: TRBV7-2
abundance: NA
CDR3aa: CASSFGGQSSYNEQFF
CDR3nt: TGTGCCAGCAGCTTCGGGGGTCAAAGCTCCTACAATGAGCAGTTCTTC

j_gene: TRBJ2-2
d_gene: TRBD2
v_gene: TRBV10-3
abundance: NA
CDR3aa: CAISEAGLAEGGELFF
CDR3nt: TGTGCCATCAGTGAGGCGGGACTAGCGGAAGGGGGGGAGCTGTTTTTT

j_gene: TRBJ1-2
d_gene: TRBD1
v_gene: TRBV11-2
abundance: NA
CDR3aa: CASSLGTGGSYGYTF
CDR3nt: TGTGCCAGCAGCTTAGGGACAGGGGGCAGCTATGGCTACACCTTC

j_gene: TRBJ1-6
d_gene: TRBD1
v_gene: TRBV4-1
abundance: NA
CDR3aa: CASSQDPTGTRSPLHF
CDR3nt: TGCGCCAGCAGCCAAGACCCGACAGGGACTCGATCACCCCTCCACTTT

j_gene: TRBJ1-5
d_gene: NA
v_gene: TRBV7-9
abundance: NA
CDR3aa: CASSRTADQPQHF
CDR3nt: TGTGCCAGCAGCCGGACAGCTGATCAGCCCCAGCATTTT

j_gene: TRBJ2-5
d_gene: TRBD1
v_gene: TRBV28
abundance: NA
CDR3aa: CASSPSTGGQETQYF
CDR3nt: TGTGCCAGCAGTCCGTCGACAGGGGGACAAGAGACCCAGTACTTC

j_gene: TRBJ1-5
d_gene: TRBD1
v_gene: TRBV2
abundance: NA
CDR3aa: CASKGQSNQPQHF
CDR3nt: TGTGCCAGCAAGGGACAGAGCAATCAGCCCCAGCATTTT

j_gene: TRBJ1-6
d_gene: NA
v_gene: TRBV4-1
abundance: NA
CDR3aa: CASSPDGREGSPLHF
CDR3nt: TGCGCCAGCAGCCCTGACGGGAGGGAAGGTTCACCCCTCCACTTT

j_gene: TRBJ1-1
d_gene: TRBD1
v_gene: TRBV5-6
abundance: NA
CDR3aa: CASSSRTGSLEAFF
CDR3nt: TGTGCCAGCAGCTCTCGGACAGGTTCGCTAGAGGCTTTCTTT

j_gene: TRBJ1-5
d_gene: NA
v_gene: TRBV28
abundance: NA
CDR3aa: CASSVTGKAGQPQHF
CDR3nt: TGTGCCAGCAGTGTCACAGGGAAGGCGGGTCAGCCCCAGCATTTT

j_gene: TRBJ2-2
d_gene: NA
v_gene: TRBV5-1
abundance: once
CDR3aa: CASSAGAGSLTGELFF
CDR3nt: TGCGCCAGCAGCGCTGGGGCCGGGAGTCTCACCGGGGAGCTGTTTTTT